The entry below gives a single TCR beta chain sequence along with its context. Germline V gene lookup returns CDR1 KGHSH and CDR2 LQKENI. The CDR3 loop spans 14 amino acids. V shed 1 base and J shed 4 bases, with 10 bases lying between them. Some clones are missing from TCRdb's copy, which holds only in-frame ones; the method was immunoSEQ multiplex PCR. The table lists over 150,000 clones, roughly 85% of them singletons. This sample is drawn from a study of blood T cell repertoires in COVID-19. Across the study: The cDNA or gDNA used as material had been derived from T cells, B-cell-depleted T cells, or PBMCs.

This receptor was taken from a man between 35 and 55 years old with acute or convalescent COVID-19. V is TRBV18 and J is TRBJ1-1; D unclear. Sequences were obtained from peripheral blood. CDR3 sequence reads: CASSPLVEGTEAFF. The CDR3 DNA is TGTGCCAGCTCACCACTGGTCGAGGGCACTGAAGCTTTCTTT.